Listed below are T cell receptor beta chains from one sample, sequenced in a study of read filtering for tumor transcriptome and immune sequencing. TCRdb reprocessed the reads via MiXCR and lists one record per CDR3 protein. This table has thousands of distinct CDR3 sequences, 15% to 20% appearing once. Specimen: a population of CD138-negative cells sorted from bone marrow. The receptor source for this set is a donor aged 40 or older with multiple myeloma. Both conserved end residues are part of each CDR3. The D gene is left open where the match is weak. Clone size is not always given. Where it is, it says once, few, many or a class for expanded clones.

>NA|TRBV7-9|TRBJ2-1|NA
TGTGCCAGCAATAGGGCCGCTCAATACAATGAGCAGTTCTTC
CASNRAAQYNEQFF
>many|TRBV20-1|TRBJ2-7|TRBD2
TGCAGTGCTAGCGGGAGGGCTTACGAGCAGTACTTC
CSASGRAYEQYF
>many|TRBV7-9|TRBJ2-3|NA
TGTGCCAGCAGCTTAGGAGCAGATACGCAGTATTTT
CASSLGADTQYF
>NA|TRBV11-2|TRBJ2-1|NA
TGTGCCAGCAGACGGGCCCCGATGACCAGCTCCTACAATGAGCAGTTCTTC
CASRRAPMTSSYNEQFF
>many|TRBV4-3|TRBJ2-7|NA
TGCGCCAGCAGCCAAGGGTGGTCCTTGAGCCACGAGCAGTACTTC
CASSQGWSLSHEQYF
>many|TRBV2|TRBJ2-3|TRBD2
TGTGCCAGCAAAGCTAAGCGGGGGGACACAGATACGCAGTATTTT
CASKAKRGDTDTQYF
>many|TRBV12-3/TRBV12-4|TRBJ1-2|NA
TGTGCCAGCAGCCATGGGACACCTTACACCTTC
CASSHGTPYTF
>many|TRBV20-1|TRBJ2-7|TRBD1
TGCAGTGCTAGAGATCCCGGGACAGGGGGCTACGAGCAGTACTTC
CSARDPGTGGYEQYF
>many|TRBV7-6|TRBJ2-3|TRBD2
TGTGCCAGCAGCTTCGGGGGGGAGCCCCAGTATTTT
CASSFGGEPQYF
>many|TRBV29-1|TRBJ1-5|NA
TGCAGCGTTGAAGTTGGGAGCAATCAGCCCCAGCATTTT
CSVEVGSNQPQHF
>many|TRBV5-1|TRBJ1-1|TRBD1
TGCGCCAGCAGCCCAGGGACAGGGTTGACTGAAGCTTTCTTT
CASSPGTGLTEAFF
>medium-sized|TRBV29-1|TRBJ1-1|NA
TGCAGCGCAGAGGCCGGACTGAACACTGAAGCTTTCTTT
CSAEAGLNTEAFF
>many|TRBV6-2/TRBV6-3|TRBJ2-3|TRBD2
TGTGCCAGCCACCCCTGGGGAGGGACAGATACGCAGTATTTT
CASHPWGGTDTQYF
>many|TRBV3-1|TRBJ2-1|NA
TGTGCCAGCAGCCAAGGCGGAGCGCAGTTCTTC
CASSQGGAQFF
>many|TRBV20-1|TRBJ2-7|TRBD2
TGCAGTGCTAGATTCCCCCTGGGTTTACTAGCGGACTACGAGCAGTACTTC
CSARFPLGLLADYEQYF
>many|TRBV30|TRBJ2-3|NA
TGTGCCTGGAGTGACCAAGGCAGCCCGCAGTATTTT
CAWSDQGSPQYF
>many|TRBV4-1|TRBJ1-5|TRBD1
TGCGCCAGCAGCCATTATACAGGGGAAGGGCAGCCCCAGCATTTT
CASSHYTGEGQPQHF
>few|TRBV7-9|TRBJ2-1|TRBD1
TGTGCCGTACCGGGACAGGCCTCCTACAATGAGCAGTTCTTC
CAVPGQASYNEQFF
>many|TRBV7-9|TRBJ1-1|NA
TGTGCCAGCAGCCTGGGGGGGGGAGAAGCTTTCTTT
CASSLGGGEAFF
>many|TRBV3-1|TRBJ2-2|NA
TGTGCCAGCAGCCAACCGGACGGCACCGGGGAGCTGTTTTTT
CASSQPDGTGELFF
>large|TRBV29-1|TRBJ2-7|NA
TGCAGCACCCGAGCTCAGGAGCGCTCCTACGAGCAGTACTTC
CSTRAQERSYEQYF
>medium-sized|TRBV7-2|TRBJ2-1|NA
TGTGCCAGCAGCTTAGACGCCCAAAAGTCCTACAATGAGCAGTTCTTC
CASSLDAQKSYNEQFF
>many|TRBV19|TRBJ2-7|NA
TGTGCCAGTAGGATGTCAATGACCTACGGCGAGCAGTACTTC
CASRMSMTYGEQYF
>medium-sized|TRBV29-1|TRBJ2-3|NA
TGCAGCGTTGATATTCCCCCAGATACGCAGTATTTT
CSVDIPPDTQYF
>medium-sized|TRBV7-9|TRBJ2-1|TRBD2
TGTGCCAGCAGCTTAGGTGTAGCGGGGGGTTACAATGAGCAGTTCTTC
CASSLGVAGGYNEQFF
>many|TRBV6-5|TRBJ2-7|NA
TGTGCCAGCAGTTACTCCTCCTACGAGCAGTACTTC
CASSYSSYEQYF
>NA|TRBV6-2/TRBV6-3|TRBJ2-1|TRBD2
TGTGCCAGCAGTCCGCTCGCTAGCGGGGGGGCATATGAGCAGTTCTTC
CASSPLASGGAYEQFF
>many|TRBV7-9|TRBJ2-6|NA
TGTGCCAGCAGCTCCACCCGGGACGGAGTCTCTGGGGCCAACGTCCTGACTTTC
CASSSTRDGVSGANVLTF
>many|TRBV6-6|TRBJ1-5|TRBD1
TGTGCCAGCAGTCCACAGGGGCTCTACAATCAGCCCCAGCATTTT
CASSPQGLYNQPQHF
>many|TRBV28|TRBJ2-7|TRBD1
TGTGCCAGCTCTCTCCCCGACAGGGCCCACGAGCAGTACTTC
CASSLPDRAHEQYF
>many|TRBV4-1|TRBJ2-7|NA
TGCGCCAGCAGCCAAGCGGGACCCAGCCTTTCCTACGAGCAGTACTTC
CASSQAGPSLSYEQYF
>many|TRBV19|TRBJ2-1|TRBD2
TGTGCCAGTAGTCGTTCTAGCGGTTACAATGAGCAGTTCTTC
CASSRSSGYNEQFF
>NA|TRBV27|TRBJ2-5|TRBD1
TGTGCCAGCAGTCCGGACAGGACGTGGGAGACCCAGTACTTC
CASSPDRTWETQYF
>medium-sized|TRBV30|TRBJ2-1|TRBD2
TGTGCCTGGAGTTACGGGGGGTCTACCTACAATGAGCAGTTCTTC
CAWSYGGSTYNEQFF
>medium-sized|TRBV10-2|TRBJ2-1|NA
TGCGCCAGCAGTGAGTCGGGGGGATACAATGAGCAGTTCTTC
CASSESGGYNEQFF
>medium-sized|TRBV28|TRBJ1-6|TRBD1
TGTGCCAGCAGGCGGGACAGACATAATTCACCCCTCCACTTT
CASRRDRHNSPLHF
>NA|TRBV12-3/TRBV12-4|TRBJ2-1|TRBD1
TGTGCCAGCAGGGCTGGACAGGGGGTCAGTGAGCAGTTCTTC
CASRAGQGVSEQFF
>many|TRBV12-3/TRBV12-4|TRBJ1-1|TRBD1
TGTGCCAGCAGTGGGGACAGCCCTACTGAAGCTTTCTTT
CASSGDSPTEAFF
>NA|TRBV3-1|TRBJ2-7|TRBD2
TGTGCCACCAGCGGGGGGGACGGGGGCTACGAGCAGTACTTC
CATSGGDGGYEQYF
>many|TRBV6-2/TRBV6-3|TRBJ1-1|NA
TGTGCCAGCAGCATCAACAGTTGGGGAGCTTTCTTT
CASSINSWGAFF
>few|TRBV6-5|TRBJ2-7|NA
TGTGCCAGCAGTTACTCAGCCTCCTACGAGCAGTACTTC
CASSYSASYEQYF
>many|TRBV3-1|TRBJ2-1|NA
TGTGCCAGCAGCCAACCGATAAGCTCCTACAATGAGCAGTTCTTC
CASSQPISSYNEQFF
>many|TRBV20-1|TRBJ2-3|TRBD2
TGCAGTGCTAGAGATGGGACTAGCGGGTCGGCACAGTATTTT
CSARDGTSGSAQYF
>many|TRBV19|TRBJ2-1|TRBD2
TGTGCCAGTAGTATAGATTCTAGCGGGGGGGGAGGCAATGAGCAGTTCTTC
CASSIDSSGGGGNEQFF
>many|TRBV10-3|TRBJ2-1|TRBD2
TGTGCCATCAGTGCAGTAGGGACCGAGACTAGCGGGAGCCACAATGAGCAGTTCTTC
CAISAVGTETSGSHNEQFF
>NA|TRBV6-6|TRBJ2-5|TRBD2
TGTGCGAGCAAGGAGGCGGGGGAAGAGACCCAGTACTTC
CASKEAGEETQYF
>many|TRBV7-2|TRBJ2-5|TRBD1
TGTGCCAGCAGCCCCGGGACAGCAGAGACCCAGTACTTC
CASSPGTAETQYF
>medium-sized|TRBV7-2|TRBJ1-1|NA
TGTGCCAGCAGCCCGCGACTCGGGAACACTGAAGCTTTCTTT
CASSPRLGNTEAFF